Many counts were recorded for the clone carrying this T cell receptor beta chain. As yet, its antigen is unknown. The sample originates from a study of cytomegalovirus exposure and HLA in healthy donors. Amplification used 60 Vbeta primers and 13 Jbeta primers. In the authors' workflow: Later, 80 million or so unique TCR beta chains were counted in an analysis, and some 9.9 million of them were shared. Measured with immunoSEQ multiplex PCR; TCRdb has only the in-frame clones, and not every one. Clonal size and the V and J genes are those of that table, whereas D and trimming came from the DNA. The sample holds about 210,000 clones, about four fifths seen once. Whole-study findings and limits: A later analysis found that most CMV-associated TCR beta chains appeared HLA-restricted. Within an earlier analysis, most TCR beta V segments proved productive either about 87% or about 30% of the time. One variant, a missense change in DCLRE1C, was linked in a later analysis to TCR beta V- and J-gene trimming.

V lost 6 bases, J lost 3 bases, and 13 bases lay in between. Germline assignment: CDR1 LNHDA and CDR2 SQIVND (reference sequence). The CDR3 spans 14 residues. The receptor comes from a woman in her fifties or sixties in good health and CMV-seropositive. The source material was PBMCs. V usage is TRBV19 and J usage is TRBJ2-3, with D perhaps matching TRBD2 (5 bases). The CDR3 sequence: CASSPLGATDTQYF. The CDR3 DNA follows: TGTGCCAGTAGCCCTCTGGGAGCTACAGATACGCAGTATTTT.